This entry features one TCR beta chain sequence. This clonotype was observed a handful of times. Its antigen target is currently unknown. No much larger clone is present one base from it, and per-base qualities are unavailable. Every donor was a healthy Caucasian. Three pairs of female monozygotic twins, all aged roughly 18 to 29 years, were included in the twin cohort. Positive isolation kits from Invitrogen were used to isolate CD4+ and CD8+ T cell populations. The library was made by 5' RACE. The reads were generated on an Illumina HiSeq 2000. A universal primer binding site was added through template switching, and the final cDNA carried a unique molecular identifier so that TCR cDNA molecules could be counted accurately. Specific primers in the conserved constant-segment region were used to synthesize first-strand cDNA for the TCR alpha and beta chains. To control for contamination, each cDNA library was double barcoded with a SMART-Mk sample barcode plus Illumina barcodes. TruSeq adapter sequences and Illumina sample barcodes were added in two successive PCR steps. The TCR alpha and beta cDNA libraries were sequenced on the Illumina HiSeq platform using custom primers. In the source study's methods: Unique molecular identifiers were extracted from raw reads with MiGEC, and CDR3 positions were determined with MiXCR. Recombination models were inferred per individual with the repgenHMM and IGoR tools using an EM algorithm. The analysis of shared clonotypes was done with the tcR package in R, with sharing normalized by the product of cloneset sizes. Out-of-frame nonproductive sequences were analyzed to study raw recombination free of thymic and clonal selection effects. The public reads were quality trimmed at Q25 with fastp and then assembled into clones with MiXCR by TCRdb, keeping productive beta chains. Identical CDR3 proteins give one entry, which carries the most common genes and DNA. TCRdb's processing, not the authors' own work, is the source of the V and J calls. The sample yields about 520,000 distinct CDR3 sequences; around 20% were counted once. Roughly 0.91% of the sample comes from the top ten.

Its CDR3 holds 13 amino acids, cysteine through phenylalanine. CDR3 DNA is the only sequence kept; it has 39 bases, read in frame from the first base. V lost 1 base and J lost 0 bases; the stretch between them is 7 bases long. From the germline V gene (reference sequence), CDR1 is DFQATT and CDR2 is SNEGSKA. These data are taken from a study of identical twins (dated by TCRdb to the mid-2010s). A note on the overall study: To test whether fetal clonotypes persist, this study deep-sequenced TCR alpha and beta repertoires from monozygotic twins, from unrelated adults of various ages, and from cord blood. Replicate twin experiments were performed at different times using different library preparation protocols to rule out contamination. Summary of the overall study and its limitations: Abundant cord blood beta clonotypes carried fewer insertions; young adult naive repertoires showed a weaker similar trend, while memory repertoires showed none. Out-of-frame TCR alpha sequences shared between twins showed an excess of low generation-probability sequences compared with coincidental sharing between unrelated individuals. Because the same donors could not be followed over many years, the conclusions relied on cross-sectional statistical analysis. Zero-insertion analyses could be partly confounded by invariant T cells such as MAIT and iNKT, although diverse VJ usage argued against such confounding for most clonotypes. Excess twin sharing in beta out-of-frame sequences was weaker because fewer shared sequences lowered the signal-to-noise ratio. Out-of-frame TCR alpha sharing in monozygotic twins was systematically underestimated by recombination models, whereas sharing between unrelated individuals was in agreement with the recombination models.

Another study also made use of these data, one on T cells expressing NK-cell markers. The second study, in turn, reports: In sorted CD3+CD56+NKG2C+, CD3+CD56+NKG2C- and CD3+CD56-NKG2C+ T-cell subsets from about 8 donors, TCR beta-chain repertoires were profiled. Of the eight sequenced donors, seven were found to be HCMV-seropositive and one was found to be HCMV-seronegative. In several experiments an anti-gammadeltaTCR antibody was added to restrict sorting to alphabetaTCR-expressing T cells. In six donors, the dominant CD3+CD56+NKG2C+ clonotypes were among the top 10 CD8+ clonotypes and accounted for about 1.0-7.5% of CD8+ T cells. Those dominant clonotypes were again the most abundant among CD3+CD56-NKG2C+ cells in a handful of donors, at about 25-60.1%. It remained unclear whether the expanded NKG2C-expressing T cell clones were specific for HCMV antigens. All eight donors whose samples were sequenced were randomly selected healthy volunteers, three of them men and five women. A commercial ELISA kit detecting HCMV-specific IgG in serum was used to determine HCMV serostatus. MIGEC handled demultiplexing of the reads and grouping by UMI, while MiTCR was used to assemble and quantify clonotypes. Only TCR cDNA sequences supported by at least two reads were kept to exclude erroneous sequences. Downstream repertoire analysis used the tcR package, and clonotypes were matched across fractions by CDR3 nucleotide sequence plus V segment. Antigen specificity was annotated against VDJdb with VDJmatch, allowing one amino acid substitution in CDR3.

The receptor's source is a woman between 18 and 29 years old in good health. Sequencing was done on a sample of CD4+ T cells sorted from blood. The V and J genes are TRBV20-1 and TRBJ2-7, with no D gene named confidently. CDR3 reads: CSARAQSSYEQYF. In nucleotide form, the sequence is TGCAGTGCTAGAGCACAGAGCTCCTACGAGCAGTACTTC.